The clone carrying this T cell receptor beta chain was seen ten or more times. Axillary draining lymph nodes of breast cancer patients supplied the node samples. Germline loops: CDR1 MNHEY, CDR2 SVGAGI. Deletions cut 6 bases from V and 0 bases from J, with 11 bases between. The CDR3 is 14 amino acids. Each CDR3 protein is one row after TCRdb ran MiXCR on the multiplex PCR reads. In the table there are approximately 230,000 distinct CDR3 sequences, under 35% of which are singletons. The entry originates in a study of breast tumors, draining lymph nodes, adjacent tissues. V is TRBV6-5 and J is TRBJ1-2; D not certain. This receptor was taken from a female donor with breast cancer. Some clones in this sample may be carry-over from other donors' samples. The sample consisted of axillary lymph node tissue. The CDR3 here is CASRRTAANYGYTF. The CDR3, as DNA: TGTGCCAGCAGGCGGACGGCTGCTAACTATGGCTACACCTTC.